This T cell receptor beta chain was recorded in a study of cytomegalovirus exposure and HLA in healthy donors. Findings of the study overall: About 150 TCR beta chains were listed as cytomegalovirus-associated. Across donors, presence/absence analyses took sequencing depth to be roughly uniform. Whilst most TCR sequences proved rare, a subset of public TCRs occurred across many donors.

Trimming at V came to 0 bases and at J to 8 bases, leaving 7 bases not matched to a gene. The germline V gene has CDR1 LNHNV and CDR2 YYDKDF (reference sequence). There are 15 residues in the CDR3. Points on this clone: The antigen is undetermined.

Primers included in the PCR were 60 Vbeta and 13 Jbeta primers. The method was immunoSEQ multiplex PCR; TCRdb's version includes in-frame clones alone and lacks a portion of them. The table shows roughly 180,000 clones, with about three quarters occurring only once. The chain combines TRBV15 with TRBJ1-2; 9 bases align to TRBD1. The clonotype comes from a female donor in good health and CMV-seronegative. Input material: PBMCs. The CDR3 nucleotides read TGTGCCACCAGCAGAGATCGGGGGACAGGGTTCGGCTACACCTTC. Its protein is CATSRDRGTGFGYTF.